This TCR beta chain was captured by sequencing in a study of cytomegalovirus exposure and HLA in healthy donors. Points from the study as a whole: HLA restriction was apparent for most CMV-associated TCR beta chains in a later analysis. Available immune exposure information was restricted to CMV serostatus only.

The CDR3 is made up of 13 amino acids. In germline, CDR1 is SEHNR, CDR2 FQNEAQ (reference sequence). PCR employed 60 Vbeta and 13 Jbeta primers. Only in-frame clones appear in the TCRdb table, and some are missing; sequencing was by immunoSEQ multiplex PCR. In the table there are roughly 190,000 clones, 60% to 80% of which are singletons. This clone was counted only a few times. Its antigen is not known. Its ends do not fully match the called genes, so a read error is possible. This sequence was found in a man between 40 and 49 years old in good health and CMV-seronegative. The sequenced sample was PBMCs. The chain uses TRBV7-9 and TRBJ1-2, with 7 bases identical to TRBD1. CDR3 protein: CSSSLGQGVGYTF. In nucleotides, the CDR3 is TGTTCCAGCAGCTTGGGCCAGGGGGTTGGCTACACCTTC.